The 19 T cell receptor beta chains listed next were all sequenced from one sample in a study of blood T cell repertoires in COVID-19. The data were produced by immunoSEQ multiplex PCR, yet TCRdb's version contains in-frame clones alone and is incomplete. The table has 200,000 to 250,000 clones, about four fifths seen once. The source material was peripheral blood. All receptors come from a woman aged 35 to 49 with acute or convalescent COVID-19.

The CDR3 reads CASSYSDSPYEQYF. CDR3 DNA: TGTGCCAGCAGTTATTCTGACAGCCCCTACGAGCAGTACTTC. The chain combines TRBV6-2 or TRBV6-3 with TRBJ2-7, with a tentative D call TRBD1 (5 bases). Trimming removed 3 bases at V and 2 bases at J, with 11 bases between. The CDR3 sequence is 14 residues long. Germline V CDR1 and CDR2: MNHEY, SVGEGT.

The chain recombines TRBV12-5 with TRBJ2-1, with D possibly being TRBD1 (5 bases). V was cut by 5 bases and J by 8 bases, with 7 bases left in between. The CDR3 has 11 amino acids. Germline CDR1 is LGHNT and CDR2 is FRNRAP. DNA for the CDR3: TGTGCTAGTGGTAGGGGATATGAGCAGTTCTTC. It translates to CASGRGYEQFF.

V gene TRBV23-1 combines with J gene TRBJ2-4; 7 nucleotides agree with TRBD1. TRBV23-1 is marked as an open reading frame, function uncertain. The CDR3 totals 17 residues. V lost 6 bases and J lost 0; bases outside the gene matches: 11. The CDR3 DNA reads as TGCGCCAGCAGCAATGACAGGGAACCGGCAGCCAAAAACATTCAGTACTTC. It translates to CASSNDREPAAKNIQYF.

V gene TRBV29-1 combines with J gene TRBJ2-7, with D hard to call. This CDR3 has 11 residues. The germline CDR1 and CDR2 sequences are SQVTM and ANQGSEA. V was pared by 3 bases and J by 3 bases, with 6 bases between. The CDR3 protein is CSVDQNYEQYF. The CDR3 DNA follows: TGCAGCGTTGATCAAAACTACGAGCAGTACTTC.

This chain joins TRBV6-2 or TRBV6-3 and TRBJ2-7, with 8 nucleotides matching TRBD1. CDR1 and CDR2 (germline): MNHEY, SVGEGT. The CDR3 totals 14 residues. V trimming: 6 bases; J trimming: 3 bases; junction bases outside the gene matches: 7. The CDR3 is CASSWPGQDYEQYF. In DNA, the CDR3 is TGTGCCAGCAGCTGGCCGGGACAGGACTACGAGCAGTACTTC.

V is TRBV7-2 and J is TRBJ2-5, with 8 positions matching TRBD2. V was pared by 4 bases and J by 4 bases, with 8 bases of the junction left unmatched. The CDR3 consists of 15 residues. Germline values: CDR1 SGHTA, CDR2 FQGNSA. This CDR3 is CASSWSGSERETQYF. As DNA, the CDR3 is TGTGCCAGCAGCTGGAGCGGGAGTGAAAGAGAGACCCAGTACTTC.

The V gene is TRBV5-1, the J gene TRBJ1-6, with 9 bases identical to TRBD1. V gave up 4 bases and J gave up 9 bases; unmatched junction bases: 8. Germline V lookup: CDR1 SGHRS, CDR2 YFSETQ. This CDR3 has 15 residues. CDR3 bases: TGCGCCAGCAGCGATCCCGGGACAGGGTCTTCACCCCTCCACTTT. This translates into CASSDPGTGSSPLHF.

The chain's CDR3 is CAILGATGELFF. For the CDR3, the DNA is TGTGCCATCCTAGGGGCCACCGGGGAGCTGTTTTTT. The J gene is TRBJ2-2, the V gene TRBV6-5, with D possibly being TRBD1 (5 bases). This CDR3 comprises 12 residues. Trimming took 10 bases from V and 4 from J, leaving 10 bases between them. Per germline, CDR1 MNHEY and CDR2 SVGAGI.

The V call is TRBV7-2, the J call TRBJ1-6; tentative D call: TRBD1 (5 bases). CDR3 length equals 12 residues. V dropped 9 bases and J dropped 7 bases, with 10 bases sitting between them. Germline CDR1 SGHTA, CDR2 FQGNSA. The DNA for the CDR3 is TGTGCCAGTCGACAGACCAATTCACCCCTCCACTTT. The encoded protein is CASRQTNSPLHF.

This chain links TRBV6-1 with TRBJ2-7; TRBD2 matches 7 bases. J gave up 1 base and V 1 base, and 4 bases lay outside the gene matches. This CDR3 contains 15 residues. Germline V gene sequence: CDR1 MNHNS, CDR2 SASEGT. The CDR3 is CASSEGPSGSYEQYF. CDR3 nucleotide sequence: TGTGCCAGCAGTGAAGGTCCTAGCGGTTCCTACGAGCAGTACTTC.

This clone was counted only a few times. The DNA of the CDR3 is TGTGCCAGCAGCCAAGATCCGGGCGGGCCTCAGGGGGAGCAGTACTTC. Translated: CASSQDPGGPQGEQYF. This chain connects TRBV4-2 to TRBJ2-7, with D possibly matching TRBD1 (6 bases). Germline-derived CDR1 and CDR2 are LGHNA and YNFKEQ. The CDR3 totals 16 residues. V dropped 0 bases and J dropped 7 bases, with 19 bases sitting between them.

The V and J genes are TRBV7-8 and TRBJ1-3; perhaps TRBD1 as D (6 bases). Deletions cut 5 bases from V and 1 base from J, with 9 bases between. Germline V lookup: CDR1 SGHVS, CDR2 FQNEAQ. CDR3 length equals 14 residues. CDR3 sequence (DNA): TGTGCCAGCAGCCCCGGACAGTCTGGAAACACCATATATTTT. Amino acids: CASSPGQSGNTIYF.

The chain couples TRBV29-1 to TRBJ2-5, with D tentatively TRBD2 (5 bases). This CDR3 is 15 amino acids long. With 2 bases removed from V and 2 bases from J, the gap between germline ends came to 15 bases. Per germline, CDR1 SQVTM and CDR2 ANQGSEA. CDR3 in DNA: TGCAGCGTTGAACTAAAGGGCCAGCGGCAAGAGACCCAGTACTTC. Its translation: CSVELKGQRQETQYF.

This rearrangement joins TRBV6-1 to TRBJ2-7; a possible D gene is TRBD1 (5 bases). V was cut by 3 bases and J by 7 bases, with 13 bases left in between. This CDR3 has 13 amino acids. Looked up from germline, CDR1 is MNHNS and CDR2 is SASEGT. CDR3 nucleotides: TGTGCCAGCAGTGATAGTCCAGGGCGGGAGCAGTACTTC. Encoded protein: CASSDSPGREQYF.

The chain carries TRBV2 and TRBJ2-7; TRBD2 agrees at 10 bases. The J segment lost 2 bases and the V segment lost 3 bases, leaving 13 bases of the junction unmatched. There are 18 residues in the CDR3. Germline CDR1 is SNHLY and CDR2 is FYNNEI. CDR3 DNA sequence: TGTGCCAGCAGTGATGCGCCCTCCTCTAGCGGGGGTACCTACGAGCAGTACTTC. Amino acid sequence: CASSDAPSSSGGTYEQYF.

The chain's CDR3 is CASSITSGGYTDTQYF. Written as DNA, the CDR3 is TGTGCCAGCAGTATTACTAGCGGGGGTTACACAGATACGCAGTATTTT. The chain uses TRBV25-1 and TRBJ2-3; 11 nucleotides match TRBD2. The CDR3 is 16 residues long. The V segment lost 5 bases and the J segment 2 bases; nucleotides outside the gene matches: 6. CDR1 is MGHDK, CDR2 SYGVNS, per germline.

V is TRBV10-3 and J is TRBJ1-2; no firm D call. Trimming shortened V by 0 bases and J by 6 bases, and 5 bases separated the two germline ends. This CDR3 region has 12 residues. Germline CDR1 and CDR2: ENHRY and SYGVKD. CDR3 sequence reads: CAISESADGYTF. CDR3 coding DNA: TGTGCCATCAGTGAGTCAGCGGATGGCTACACCTTC.

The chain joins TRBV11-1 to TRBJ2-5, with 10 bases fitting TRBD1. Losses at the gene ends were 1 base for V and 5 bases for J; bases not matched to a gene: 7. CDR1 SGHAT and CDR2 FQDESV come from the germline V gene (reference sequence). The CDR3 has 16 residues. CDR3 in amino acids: CASSLETGGRKETQYF. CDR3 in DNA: TGTGCCAGCAGCTTAGAGACAGGGGGCCGTAAGGAGACCCAGTACTTC.

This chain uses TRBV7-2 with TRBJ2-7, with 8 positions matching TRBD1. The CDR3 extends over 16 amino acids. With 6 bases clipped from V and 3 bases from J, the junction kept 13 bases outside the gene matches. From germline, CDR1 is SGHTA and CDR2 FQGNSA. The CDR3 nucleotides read TGTGCCAGCAGACCAAAGGGGGGACAGGCCTTCTACGAGCAGTACTTC. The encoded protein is CASRPKGGQAFYEQYF. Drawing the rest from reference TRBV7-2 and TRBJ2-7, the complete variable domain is GAGVSQSPSNKVTEKGKDVELRCDPISGHTALYWYRQSLGQGLEFLIYFQGNSAPDKSGLPSDRFSAERTGGSVSTLTIQRTQQEDSAVYLCASRPKGGQAFYEQYFGPGTRLTVT.